The text below deals with one T cell receptor (beta chain). Relative to the germline gene, one junction end is altered; a read error may explain this. These data originate in a study of T-cell reconstitution after alpha-beta-depleted transplantation in children. Preparation of the TCRbeta library used unique molecular identifiers. TCRdb re-called the PCR reads through MiXCR, storing one row per CDR3 protein. Here the sample spans some 300,000 distinct CDR3 sequences, around a tenth being singletons. The CDR3 is 18 amino acids. The TCR comes from a human donor who donated a stem cell graft to a child with acute lymphoblastic leukemia. The chain joins TRBV12-3 or TRBV12-4 to TRBJ2-3; 10 bases match TRBD2. The source was PBMCs from the stem cell graft donor, collected from the stem cell graft. The CDR3 region has the DNA TGTGCCCGCAGTTTAGCCGCCGGACTAGCGGCTAGCACAGATACGCAGTATTTT. Protein sequence: CARSLAAGLAASTDTQYF.